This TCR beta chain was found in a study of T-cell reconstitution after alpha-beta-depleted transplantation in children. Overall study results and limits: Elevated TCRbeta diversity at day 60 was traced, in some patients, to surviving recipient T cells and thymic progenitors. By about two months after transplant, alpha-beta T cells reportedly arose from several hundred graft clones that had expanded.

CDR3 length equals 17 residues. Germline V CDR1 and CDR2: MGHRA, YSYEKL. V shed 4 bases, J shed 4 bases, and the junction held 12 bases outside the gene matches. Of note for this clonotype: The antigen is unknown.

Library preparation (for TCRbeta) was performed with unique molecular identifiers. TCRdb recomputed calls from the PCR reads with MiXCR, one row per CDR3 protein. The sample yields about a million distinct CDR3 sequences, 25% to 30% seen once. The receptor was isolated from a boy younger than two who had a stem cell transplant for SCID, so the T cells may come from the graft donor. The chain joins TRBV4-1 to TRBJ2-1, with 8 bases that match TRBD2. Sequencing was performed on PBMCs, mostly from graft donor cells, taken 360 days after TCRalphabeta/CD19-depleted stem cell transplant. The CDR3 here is CASSPLPQRGTYNEQFF. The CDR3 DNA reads TGCGCCAGCAGCCCCCTTCCCCAGCGGGGGACTTACAATGAGCAGTTCTTC.